Reported below is one T cell receptor (beta chain). Its antigen is unidentified. Data came from immunoSEQ multiplex PCR; TCRdb stores just in-frame clones and leaves some out. There are around 140,000 clones in the sample; around 93% occur only once, and around 5.4% lies in the top ten. This CDR3 is 13 amino acids long. The V gene lost 5 bases and the J gene lost 8 bases, with 15 bases spanning the gap. The data were obtained in a study of T cell responses to AZD1222 COVID-19 vaccine. Study-level information: Recipients boosted at about 4 weeks or about 12 weeks are pooled. Study outcomes and limitations: Just a handful of AZD1222 recipients tested seropositive at baseline. The span of vaccine-associated CD4 TCRs extended across spike, with dominance at 160-218 and 743-854.

Sequencing used peripheral blood, obtained on day 0 of AZD1222 vaccination. This sequence joins TRBV12-3 or TRBV12-4 and TRBJ1-2; tentative D call: TRBD1 (5 bases). The receptor's source is an adult in good health. The CDR3 region has the DNA TGTGCCAGCAGTGCGGACGGGGCCTGGGGCTACACCTTC. Amino acid sequence: CASSADGAWGYTF.